The next 7 T cell receptor beta chains were all read from a single sample in a study of blood T cell repertoires in COVID-19. Sequenced by immunoSEQ multiplex PCR; TCRdb stores in-frame clones only, minus some. The sample has about 150,000 clones; 80% to 90% are singletons. Sequenced material: peripheral blood. Every receptor here comes from a man older than 75 with acute or convalescent COVID-19.

The chain joins TRBV10-3 to TRBJ2-3; D gene ambiguous. Germline CDR1 is ENHRY and CDR2 is SYGVKD. CDR3 length: 14 residues. V lost 7 bases to trimming and J lost 2 bases, with 13 bases between them. The CDR3 DNA sequence: TGTGCCATCACTTCCCAGGCAGACACAGATACGCAGTATTTT. This encodes CAITSQADTDTQYF.

CDR3 protein: CASSFFGRSSYEQYF. CDR3 coding DNA: TGTGCCAGCAGTTTTTTCGGGAGATCGTCCTACGAGCAGTACTTC. The rearrangement uses TRBV27 and TRBJ2-7; D possibly corresponds to TRBD2 (6 bases). Germline V gives CDR1 MNHEY, CDR2 SMNVEV (reference sequence). This CDR3 has 15 residues. Trimming pared 3 bases from V and 1 base from J, leaving 13 bases between.

This sequence joins TRBV28 and TRBJ2-2, with 9 nucleotides matching TRBD2. Germline trimming cut 4 bases from V and 5 bases from J; bases unmatched to any gene: 8. This CDR3 has 16 residues. The V gene's germline CDR1 is MDHEN and CDR2 SYDVKM. CDR3 region: CASSSPAGGRTGELFF. CDR3 bases: TGTGCCAGCAGTTCCCCGGCGGGGGGGCGGACCGGGGAGCTGTTTTTT.

The rearrangement links TRBV19 to TRBJ1-3; 7 bases map to TRBD1. The CDR3 length is 16 residues. Trimming removed 4 bases from V and 0 bases from J; junction bases left unmatched: 6. Germline V gives CDR1 LNHDA, CDR2 SQIVND (reference sequence). The CDR3 DNA reads TGTGCCAGTAGTAAAATCGGGGACAGCTCTGGAAACACCATATATTTT. This gives the protein CASSKIGDSSGNTIYF.

J is TRBJ2-2 and V is TRBV14; 8 bases are a match to TRBD1. CDR3 length: 21 residues. The germline gives CDR1 SGHDN, CDR2 FVKESK. Trimming cost V 3 bases and J 0 bases; bases outside gene matches: 18. The CDR3 is CASSHPWGLTGGIPNTGELFF. For the CDR3, the DNA is TGTGCCAGCAGCCACCCATGGGGTTTAACAGGGGGAATACCGAACACCGGGGAGCTGTTTTTT.

The chain uses TRBV19 and TRBJ2-1; 7 bases agree with TRBD1. Germline trimming cut 8 bases from V and 7 bases from J; bases unmatched to any gene: 14. Germline V gene data show CDR1 as LNHDA and CDR2 as SQIVND (reference sequence). CDR3 size: 15 residues. For the CDR3, the DNA is TGTGCCAGTGGGGACCCGGGCAGGGGGTGGAATGAGCAGTTCTTC. It codes for CASGDPGRGWNEQFF.

The chain has TRBV7-2 and TRBJ2-2, with a possible D match to TRBD2 (6 bases). CDR3 size: 16 residues. V dropped 5 bases and J dropped 0 bases, with 13 bases sitting between them. CDR1 and CDR2 (germline): SGHTA, FQGNSA. CDR3 in DNA: TGTGCCAGCAGCCGTCGGGCGGGAACGAACACCGGGGAGCTGTTTTTT. Its translation is CASSRRAGTNTGELFF.